This T cell receptor (beta chain) was retrieved from a study of blood T cell repertoires in COVID-19. Germline values: CDR1 MDHEN, CDR2 SYDVKM. This CDR3 contains 13 residues. Method: immunoSEQ multiplex PCR; TCRdb's copy keeps in-frame clones and lacks some. The sample contains roughly 170,000 clones, 60% to 80% of which appear only once. The chain carries TRBV28 and TRBJ1-5; tentative D call: TRBD1 (6 bases). The specimen was PBMCs or T cells enriched from blood (not recorded which). The TCR comes from a woman between 45 and 65 years old who had recovered from COVID-19. Here the CDR3 reads CATGRGSNQPQHF. In DNA form, the CDR3 reads TGTGCTACTGGCAGGGGTAGCAATCAGCCCCAGCATTTT.